This T cell receptor beta chain emerged from a study of T cell responses to AZD1222 COVID-19 vaccine. Study details: Doses given second, at about 4 or about 12 weeks, were pooled.

Here immunoSEQ multiplex PCR was the method, and the copy in TCRdb shows in-frame clones only, minus some. The data contain fewer than 150,000 clones, about 92% of them seen just once; the ten biggest clones take up more than 13%. Germline assignment: CDR1 MDHEN and CDR2 SYDVKM. V lost 2 bases and J lost 5, with 1 base in between. CDR3 length equals 11 residues. Regarding the study as a whole: White British donors predominated, females outnumbered males, and clonal diversity was possibly underestimated.

With respect to this clone: The antigen is undetermined.

The rearrangement links TRBV28 to TRBJ1-5; D gene unclear. The source is an adult in good health. Sequenced here: peripheral blood, sampled on day 0 of AZD1222 vaccination. The CDR3, as DNA: TGTGCCAGCAGTTTAGATCAGCCCCAGCATTTT. Encoded protein: CASSLDQPQHF.